This TCR beta chain was sequenced during a study of blood T cell repertoires in COVID-19. Study-level information: Material from acute and convalescent COVID-19 was sourced from the United States, Italy and Spain. T cells, B-cell-depleted T cells, or PBMCs provided the cDNA or gDNA that served as material.

Deletions cut 0 bases from V and 9 bases from J, with 12 bases between. This CDR3 has 14 residues. CDR1 and CDR2 (germline): LGHNA, YSLEER. Profiled with immunoSEQ multiplex PCR; TCRdb holds only in-frame clones, not every one. The table lists about 64,000 clones, over 75% of them singletons, with 43% in the top ten. The sample consisted of peripheral blood. The chain joins TRBV4-3 to TRBJ2-1, with a tentative D call TRBD2 (5 bases). The receptor's source is a woman in her fifties or sixties with COVID-19, enrolled during active disease. Here the CDR3 reads CASSQDGTRFEQFF. DNA for the CDR3: TGCGCCAGCAGCCAAGACGGAACTAGATTTGAGCAGTTCTTC.